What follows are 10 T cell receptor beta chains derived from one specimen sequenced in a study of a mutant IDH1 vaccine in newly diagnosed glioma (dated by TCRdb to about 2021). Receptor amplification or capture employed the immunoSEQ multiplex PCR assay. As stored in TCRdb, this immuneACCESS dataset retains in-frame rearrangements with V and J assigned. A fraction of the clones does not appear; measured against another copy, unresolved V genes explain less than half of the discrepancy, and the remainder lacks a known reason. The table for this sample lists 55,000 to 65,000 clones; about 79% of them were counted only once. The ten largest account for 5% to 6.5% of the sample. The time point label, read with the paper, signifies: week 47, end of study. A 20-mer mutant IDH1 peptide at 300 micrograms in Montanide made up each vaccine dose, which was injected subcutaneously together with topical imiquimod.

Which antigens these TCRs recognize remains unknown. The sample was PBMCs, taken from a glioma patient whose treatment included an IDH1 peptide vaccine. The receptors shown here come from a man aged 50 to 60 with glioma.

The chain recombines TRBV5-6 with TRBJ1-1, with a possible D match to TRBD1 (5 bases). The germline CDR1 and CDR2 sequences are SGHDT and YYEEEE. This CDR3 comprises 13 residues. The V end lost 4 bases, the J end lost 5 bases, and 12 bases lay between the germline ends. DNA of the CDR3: TGTGCCAGCAGCCGGACCGACAGTACTGAAGCTTTCTTT. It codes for CASSRTDSTEAFF.

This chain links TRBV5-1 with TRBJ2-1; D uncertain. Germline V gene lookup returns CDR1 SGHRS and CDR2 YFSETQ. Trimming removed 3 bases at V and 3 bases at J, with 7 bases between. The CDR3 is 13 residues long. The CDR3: CASSSDLYNEQFF. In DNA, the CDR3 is TGCGCCAGCAGCTCTGACCTCTACAATGAGCAGTTCTTC.

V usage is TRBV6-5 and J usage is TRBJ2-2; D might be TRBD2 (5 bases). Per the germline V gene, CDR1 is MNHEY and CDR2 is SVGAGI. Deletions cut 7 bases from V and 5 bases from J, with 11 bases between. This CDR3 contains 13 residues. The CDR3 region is CASTGRSTGELFF. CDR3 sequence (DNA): TGTGCCAGCACGGGGAGAAGTACCGGGGAGCTGTTTTTT.

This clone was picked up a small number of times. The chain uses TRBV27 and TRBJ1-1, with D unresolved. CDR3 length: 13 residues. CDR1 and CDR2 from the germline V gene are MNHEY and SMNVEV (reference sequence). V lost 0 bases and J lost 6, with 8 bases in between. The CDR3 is CASSLSNTAEAFF. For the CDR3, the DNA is TGTGCCAGCAGTTTATCCAACACAGCTGAAGCTTTCTTT.

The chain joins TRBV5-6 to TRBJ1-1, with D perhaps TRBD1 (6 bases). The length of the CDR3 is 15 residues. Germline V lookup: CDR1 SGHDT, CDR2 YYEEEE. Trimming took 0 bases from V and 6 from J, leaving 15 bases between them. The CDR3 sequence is CASSLASGEAAEAFF. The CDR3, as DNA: TGTGCCAGCAGCTTGGCGTCAGGGGAGGCGGCTGAAGCTTTCTTT.

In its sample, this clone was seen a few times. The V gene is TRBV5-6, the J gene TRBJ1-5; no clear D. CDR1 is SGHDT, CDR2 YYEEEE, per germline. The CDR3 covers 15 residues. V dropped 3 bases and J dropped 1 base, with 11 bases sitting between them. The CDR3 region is CASSSLMVSNQPQHF. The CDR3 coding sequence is TGTGCCAGCAGCTCCTTAATGGTAAGCAATCAGCCCCAGCATTTT.

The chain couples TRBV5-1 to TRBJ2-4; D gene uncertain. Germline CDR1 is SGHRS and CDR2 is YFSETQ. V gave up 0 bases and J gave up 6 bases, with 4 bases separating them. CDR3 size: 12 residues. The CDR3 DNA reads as TGCGCCAGCAGCTTGGACGGAAACATTCAGTACTTC. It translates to CASSLDGNIQYF. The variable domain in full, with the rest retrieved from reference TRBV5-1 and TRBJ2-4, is KAGVTQTPRYLIKTRGQQVTLSCSPISGHRSVSWYQQTPGQGLQFLFEYFSETQRNKGNFPGRFSGRQFSNSRSEMNVSTLELGDSALYLCASSLDGNIQYFGAGTRLSVL.

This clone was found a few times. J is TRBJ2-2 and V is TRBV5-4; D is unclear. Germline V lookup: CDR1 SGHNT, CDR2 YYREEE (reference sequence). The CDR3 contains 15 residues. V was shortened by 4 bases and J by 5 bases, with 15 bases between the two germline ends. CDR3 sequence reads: CASSPDPSATGELFF. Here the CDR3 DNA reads TGTGCCAGCAGCCCGGACCCATCGGCAACCGGGGAGCTGTTTTTT.

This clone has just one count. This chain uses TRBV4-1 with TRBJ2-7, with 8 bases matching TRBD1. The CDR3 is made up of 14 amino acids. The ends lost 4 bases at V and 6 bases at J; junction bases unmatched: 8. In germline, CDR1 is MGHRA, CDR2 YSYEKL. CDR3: CASSLGQGTAEQYF. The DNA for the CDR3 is TGCGCCAGCAGCCTAGGACAGGGAACGGCCGAGCAGTACTTC.

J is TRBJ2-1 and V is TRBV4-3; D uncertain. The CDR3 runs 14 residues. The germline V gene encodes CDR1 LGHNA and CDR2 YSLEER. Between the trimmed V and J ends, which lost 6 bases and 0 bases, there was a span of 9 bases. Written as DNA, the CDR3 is TGCGCCAGCAGTATTACGGCCTCCTACAATGAGCAGTTCTTC. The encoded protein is CASSITASYNEQFF.